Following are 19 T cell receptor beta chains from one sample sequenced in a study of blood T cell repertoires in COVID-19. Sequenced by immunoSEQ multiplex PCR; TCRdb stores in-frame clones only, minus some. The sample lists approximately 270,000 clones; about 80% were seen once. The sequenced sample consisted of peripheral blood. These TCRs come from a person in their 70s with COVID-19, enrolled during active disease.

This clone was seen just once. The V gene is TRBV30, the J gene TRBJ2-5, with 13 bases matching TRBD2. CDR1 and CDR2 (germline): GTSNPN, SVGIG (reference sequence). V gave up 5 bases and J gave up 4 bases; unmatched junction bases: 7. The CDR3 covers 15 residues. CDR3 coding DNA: TGTGCCTGGGGACTAGCGGGAGTAAAACGAGAGACCCAGTACTTC. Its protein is CAWGLAGVKRETQYF. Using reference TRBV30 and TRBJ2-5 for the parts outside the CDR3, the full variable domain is SQTIHQWPATLVQPVGSPLSLECTVEGTSNPNLYWYRQAAGRGLQLLFYSVGIGQISSEVPQNLSASRPQDRQFILSSKKLLLSDSGFYLCAWGLAGVKRETQYFGPGTRLLVL.

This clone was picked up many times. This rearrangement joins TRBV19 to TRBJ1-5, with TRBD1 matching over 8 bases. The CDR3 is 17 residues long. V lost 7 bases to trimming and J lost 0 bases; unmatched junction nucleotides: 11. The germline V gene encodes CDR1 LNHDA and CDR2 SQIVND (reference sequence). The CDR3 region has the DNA TGTGCCAGTAAAGGGCGGACAGGGAACTATAGCAATCAGCCCCAGCATTTT. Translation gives CASKGRTGNYSNQPQHF.

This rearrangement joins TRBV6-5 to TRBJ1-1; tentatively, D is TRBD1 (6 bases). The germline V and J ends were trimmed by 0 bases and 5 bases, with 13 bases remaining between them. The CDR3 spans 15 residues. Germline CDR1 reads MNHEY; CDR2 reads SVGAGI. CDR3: CASSYSNQGRTEAFF. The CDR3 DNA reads TGTGCCAGCAGTTACTCGAACCAGGGGAGAACTGAAGCTTTCTTT.

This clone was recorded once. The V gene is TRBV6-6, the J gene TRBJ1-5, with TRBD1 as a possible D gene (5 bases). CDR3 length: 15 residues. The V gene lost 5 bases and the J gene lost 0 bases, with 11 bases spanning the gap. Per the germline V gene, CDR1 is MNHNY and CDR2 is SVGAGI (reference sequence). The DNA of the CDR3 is TGTGCCAGCAGTGGCGACAGCTATAGCAATCAGCCCCAGCATTTT. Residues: CASSGDSYSNQPQHF.

The CDR3: CSAVISPGTEAFF. The CDR3 coding sequence is TGCAGCGCCGTGATAAGCCCGGGCACTGAAGCTTTCTTT. This chain connects TRBV29-1 to TRBJ1-1; unclear D gene. The V and J ends lost 7 bases and 4 bases respectively, with 16 bases between them. This CDR3 spans 13 amino acids. CDR1 is SQVTM, CDR2 ANQGSEA, per germline.

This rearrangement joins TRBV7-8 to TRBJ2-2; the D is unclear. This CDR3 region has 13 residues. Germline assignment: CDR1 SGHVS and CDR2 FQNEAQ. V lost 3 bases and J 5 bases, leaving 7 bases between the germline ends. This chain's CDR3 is CASSFRVTGELFF. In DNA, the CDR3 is TGTGCCAGCAGCTTTCGTGTGACCGGGGAGCTGTTTTTT. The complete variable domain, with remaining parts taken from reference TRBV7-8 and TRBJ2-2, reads GAGVSQSPRYKVAKRGQDVALRCDPISGHVSLFWYQQALGQGPEFLTYFQNEAQLDKSGLPSDRFFAERPEGSVSTLKIQRTQQEDSAVYLCASSFRVTGELFFGEGSRLTVL.

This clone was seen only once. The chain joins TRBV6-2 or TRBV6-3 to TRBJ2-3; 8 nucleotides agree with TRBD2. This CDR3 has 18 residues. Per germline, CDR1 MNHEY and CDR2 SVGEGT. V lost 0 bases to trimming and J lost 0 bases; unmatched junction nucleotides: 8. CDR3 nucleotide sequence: TGTGCCAGCAGTTACTCGAAACTAGCGGAGCTTAGCACAGATACGCAGTATTTT. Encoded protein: CASSYSKLAELSTDTQYF.

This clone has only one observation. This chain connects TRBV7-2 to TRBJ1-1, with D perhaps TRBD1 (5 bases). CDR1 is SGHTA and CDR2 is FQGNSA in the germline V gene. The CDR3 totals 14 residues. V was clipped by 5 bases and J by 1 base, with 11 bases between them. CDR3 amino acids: CASSLDNWNTEAFF. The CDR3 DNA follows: TGTGCCAGCAGCCTGGACAACTGGAACACTGAAGCTTTCTTT.

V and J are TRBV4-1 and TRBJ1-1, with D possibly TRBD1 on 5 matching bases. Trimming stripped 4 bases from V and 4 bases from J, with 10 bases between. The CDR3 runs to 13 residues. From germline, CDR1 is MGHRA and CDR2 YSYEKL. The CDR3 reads CASSLRGGTEAFF. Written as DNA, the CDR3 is TGCGCCAGCAGCCTTCGGGGGGGCACTGAAGCTTTCTTT.

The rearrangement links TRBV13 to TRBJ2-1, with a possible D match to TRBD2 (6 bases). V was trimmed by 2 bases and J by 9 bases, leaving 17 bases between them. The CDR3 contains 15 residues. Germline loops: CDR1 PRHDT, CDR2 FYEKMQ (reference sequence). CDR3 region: CASSLMASAGSEQFF. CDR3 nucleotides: TGTGCCAGCAGCTTAATGGCTAGCGCTGGAAGTGAGCAGTTCTTC.

The CDR3 sequence: CASRPDRGAYNSPLHF. In nucleotides, the CDR3 is TGTGCCAGCAGGCCCGACAGGGGCGCCTATAATTCACCCCTCCACTTT. The chain joins TRBV27 to TRBJ1-6, with 8 nucleotides matching TRBD1. The germline gives CDR1 MNHEY, CDR2 SMNVEV (reference sequence). The CDR3 totals 16 residues. The V gene end was trimmed by 6 bases and the J gene end by 2 bases; junction bases not matched to a gene: 6.

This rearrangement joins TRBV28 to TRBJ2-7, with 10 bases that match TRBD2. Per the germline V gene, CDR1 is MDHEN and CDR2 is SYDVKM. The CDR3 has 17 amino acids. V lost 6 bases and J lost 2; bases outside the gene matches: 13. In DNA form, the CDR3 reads TGTGCCAGCAGCCTCCGCCCCGGACTAGCGGCTACCTACGAGCAGTACTTC. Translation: CASSLRPGLAATYEQYF.

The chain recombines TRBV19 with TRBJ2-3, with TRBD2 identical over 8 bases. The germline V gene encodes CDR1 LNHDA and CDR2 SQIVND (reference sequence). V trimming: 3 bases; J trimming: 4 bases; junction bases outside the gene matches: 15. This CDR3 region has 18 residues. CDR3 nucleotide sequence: TGTGCCAGTAGTATTGAGGGGAGGTCGGGAGGGCTCCCAGATACGCAGTATTTT. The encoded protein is CASSIEGRSGGLPDTQYF.

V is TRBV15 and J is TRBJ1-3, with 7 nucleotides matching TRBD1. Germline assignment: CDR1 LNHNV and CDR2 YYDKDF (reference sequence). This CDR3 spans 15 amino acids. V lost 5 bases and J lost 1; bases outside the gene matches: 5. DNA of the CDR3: TGTGCCACCAGCGGGGGACAGCGGTCTGGAAACACCATATATTTT. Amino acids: CATSGGQRSGNTIYF. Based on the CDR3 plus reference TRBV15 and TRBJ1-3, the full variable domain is DAMVIQNPRYQVTQFGKPVTLSCSQTLNHNVMYWYQQKSSQAPKLLFHYYDKDFNNEADTPDNFQSRRPNTSFCFLDIRSPGLGDTAMYLCATSGGQRSGNTIYFGEGSWLTVV.

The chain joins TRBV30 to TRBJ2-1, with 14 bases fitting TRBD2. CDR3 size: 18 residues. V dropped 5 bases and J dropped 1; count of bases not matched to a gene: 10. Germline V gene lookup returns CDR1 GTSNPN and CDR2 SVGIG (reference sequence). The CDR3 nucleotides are TGTGCCTGGGAGTATCCGGGACTAGCGGGAGTATCCTACAATGAGCAGTTCTTC. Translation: CAWEYPGLAGVSYNEQFF. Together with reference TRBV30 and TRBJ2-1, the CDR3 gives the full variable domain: SQTIHQWPATLVQPVGSPLSLECTVEGTSNPNLYWYRQAAGRGLQLLFYSVGIGQISSEVPQNLSASRPQDRQFILSSKKLLLSDSGFYLCAWEYPGLAGVSYNEQFFGPGTRLTVL.

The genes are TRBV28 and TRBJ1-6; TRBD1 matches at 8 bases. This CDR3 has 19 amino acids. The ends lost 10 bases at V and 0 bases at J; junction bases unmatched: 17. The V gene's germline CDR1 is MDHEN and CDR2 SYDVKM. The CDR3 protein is CATSIPGQDPSSYNSPLHF. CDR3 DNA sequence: TGTGCCACCTCCATCCCGGGACAGGACCCGAGCTCCTATAATTCACCCCTCCACTTT.

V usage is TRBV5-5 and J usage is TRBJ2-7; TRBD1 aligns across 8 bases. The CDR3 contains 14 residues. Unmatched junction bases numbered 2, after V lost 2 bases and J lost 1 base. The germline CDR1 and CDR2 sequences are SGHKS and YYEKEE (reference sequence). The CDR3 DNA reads TGTGCCAGCAGCTTTGGGACAGGATCCTACGAGCAGTACTTC. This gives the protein CASSFGTGSYEQYF.

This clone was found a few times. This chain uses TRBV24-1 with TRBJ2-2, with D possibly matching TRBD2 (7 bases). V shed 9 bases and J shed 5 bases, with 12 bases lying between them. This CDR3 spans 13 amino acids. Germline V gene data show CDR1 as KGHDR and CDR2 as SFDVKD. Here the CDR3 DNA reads TGTGCCACCCTAGGGGGGGCGACCGGGGAGCTGTTTTTT. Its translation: CATLGGATGELFF.

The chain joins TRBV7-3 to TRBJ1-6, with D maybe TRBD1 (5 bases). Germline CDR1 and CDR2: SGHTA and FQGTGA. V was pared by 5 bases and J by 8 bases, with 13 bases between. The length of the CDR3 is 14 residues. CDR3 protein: CASSPAGRDSPLHF. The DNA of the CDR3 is TGTGCCAGCAGCCCCGCAGGGAGGGATTCACCCCTCCACTTT.